These 2 T cell receptor beta chains came from one sample sequenced in a study of T cell repertoires in cytomegalovirus infection. TCRdb re-derived calls from the reads in MiXCR, one entry per CDR3 protein. The sample shows tens of thousands of distinct CDR3 sequences, around 18% of them seen only once. For these TCRs, the target antigens are not known. The material was CD8+ T cells from cultured PBMCs, obtained from culture after CMV antigen stimulation. These receptors were collected from a human donor in good health (CMV status not recorded). Some clones in this sample may be carry-over from other donors' samples.

This clonotype was detected only a few times. This sequence joins TRBV13 and TRBJ2-7; TRBD1 aligns across 10 bases. The J segment lost 2 bases and the V segment lost 0 bases, leaving 4 bases of the junction unmatched. Germline loops: CDR1 PRHDT, CDR2 FYEKMQ (reference sequence). The CDR3 has 16 residues. CDR3 in DNA: TGTGCCAGCAGCTTAGGAGGACAGGGGGTACCCTACGAGCAGTACTTC. Amino acid sequence: CASSLGGQGVPYEQYF.

The rearrangement links TRBV18 to TRBJ1-1; D not resolved. Germline V gene data show CDR1 as KGHSH and CDR2 as LQKENI. V was trimmed by 3 bases and J by 1 base, leaving 6 bases between them. The CDR3 is 13 amino acids. The CDR3 is CASSPGANTEAFF. The CDR3 DNA is TGTGCCAGCTCACCGGGCGCGAACACTGAAGCTTTCTTT.